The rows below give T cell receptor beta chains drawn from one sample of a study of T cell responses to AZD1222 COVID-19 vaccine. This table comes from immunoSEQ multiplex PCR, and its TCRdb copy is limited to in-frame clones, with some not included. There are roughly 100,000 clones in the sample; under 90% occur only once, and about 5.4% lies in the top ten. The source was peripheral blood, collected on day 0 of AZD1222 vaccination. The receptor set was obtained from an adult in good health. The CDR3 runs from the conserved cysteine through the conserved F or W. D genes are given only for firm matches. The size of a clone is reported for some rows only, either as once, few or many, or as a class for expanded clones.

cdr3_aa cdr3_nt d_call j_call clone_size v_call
CASSVVAADTQYF TGTGCCAGCAGCGTAGTAGCGGCAGATACGCAGTATTTT . TRBJ2-3 few TRBV9
CASSSQGNLGSPLHF TGTGCCAGCAGCTCACAGGGTAATCTAGGATCACCCCTCCACTTT . TRBJ1-6 . TRBV11-2
CASFTNEKLFF TGTGCCAGCTTTACTAATGAAAAACTGTTTTTT . TRBJ1-4 once TRBV2
CASSPGGGQLGYTF TGTGCCAGCAGCCCCGGGGGGGGGCAACTTGGCTACACCTTC . TRBJ1-2 . TRBV6-5
CASSYSRISDTQYF TGTGCCAGCAGTTACAGCAGGATCTCAGATACGCAGTATTTT . TRBJ2-3 once TRBV6-5
CASMGMAEAFF TGTGCCAGCATGGGTATGGCTGAAGCTTTCTTT . TRBJ1-1 . TRBV3-1/TRBV3-2
CASSEGEGLSYGYTF TGTGCCAGCAGTGAGGGAGAGGGACTTAGCTATGGCTACACCTTC . TRBJ1-2 . TRBV6-4
CASSLFGRENSPLHF TGTGCCAGCAGCTTATTCGGCAGAGAAAATTCACCCCTCCACTTT . TRBJ1-6 . TRBV7-2
CASSLDYYNEQFF TGCGCCAGCAGCTTGGACTACTACAATGAGCAGTTCTTC . TRBJ2-1 . TRBV5-1
CASSPLPGVDYGYTF TGCGCCAGCAGCCCCCTCCCCGGGGTGGACTATGGCTACACCTTC . TRBJ1-2 . TRBV5-1
CATRLAGGYEQYF TGTGCCACGAGACTAGCGGGAGGGTACGAGCAGTACTTC TRBD2 TRBJ2-7 . TRBV15
CASSLAWEEAFF TGTGCCAGCAGTTTAGCGTGGGAGGAGGCTTTCTTT . TRBJ1-1 . TRBV12-3/TRBV12-4
CASSPPMAMANQPQHF TGTGCCAGCTCACCACCGATGGCCATGGCCAATCAGCCCCAGCATTTT . TRBJ1-5 . TRBV18
CASSYSRPNTEAFF TGTGCCAGCAGTTACTCGAGGCCTAACACTGAAGCTTTCTTT . TRBJ1-1 . TRBV6-5
CASSIAPGFGTNTEAFF TGTGCCAGTAGTATAGCCCCAGGGTTTGGTACGAACACTGAAGCTTTCTTT . TRBJ1-1 . TRBV19
CASSWDKITYEQYF TGTGCCAGTAGTTGGGACAAAATTACCTACGAGCAGTACTTC . TRBJ2-7 . TRBV19
CASSLGTGTNYGYTF TGTGCCAGCAGCCTCGGGACAGGGACTAACTATGGCTACACCTTC TRBD1 TRBJ1-2 . TRBV7-3
CASSIEGSRNEQFF TGTGCCAGTAGTATAGAGGGCAGCCGAAATGAGCAGTTCTTC . TRBJ2-1 . TRBV19
CASSQGLRETQYF TGTGCCAGCAGCCAGGGGTTGCGGGAGACCCAGTACTTC . TRBJ2-5 few TRBV14
CATSRDQGRRAEAFF TGTGCCACCAGCAGAGATCAGGGACGCAGGGCTGAAGCTTTCTTT . TRBJ1-1 . TRBV15
CASSLGQGSNQPQHF TGTGCCAGCAGCTTAGGACAGGGTAGCAATCAGCCCCAGCATTTT TRBD1 TRBJ1-5 . TRBV7-6
CASSLAGGYNEQFF TGTGCCAGCAGCTTAGCTGGGGGCTACAATGAGCAGTTCTTC . TRBJ2-1 . TRBV7-2
CASGGGSYNEQFF TGTGCCAGCGGTGGGGGCTCCTACAATGAGCAGTTCTTC . TRBJ2-1 . TRBV5-4